The 29 T cell receptor beta chains given below trace back to one sample, sequenced in a study of T cells in Graves' hyperthyroidism and ophthalmopathy. RNA transcripts yielded amplified TCR beta CDR3 regions. First-round RT-PCR of the TCR CDR3 relied on the HTBI primer set. TCRdb used MiXCR to reprocess the multiplex PCR reads, holding one entry per CDR3 protein. The sample shows nearly 750,000 distinct CDR3 sequences, roughly 32% of them seen only once. Input material: blood. The receptors here all came from a woman in her thirties or forties with Graves' hyperthyroidism.

This clonotype has only a few counts. The chain uses TRBV24-1 and TRBJ1-2, with 9 bases aligning to TRBD1. Germline V lookup: CDR1 KGHDR, CDR2 SFDVKD. There are 14 residues in the CDR3. With 7 bases clipped from V and 3 bases from J, the junction kept 5 bases outside the gene matches. The CDR3 reads CATSGDREDYGYTF. The CDR3 DNA reads TGTGCCACCAGCGGGGACAGGGAAGACTATGGCTACACCTTC.

This clonotype has a count of ten or more. This sequence joins TRBV15 and TRBJ1-2, with no clear D. The CDR3 totals 12 residues. The germline V gene has CDR1 LNHNV and CDR2 YYDKDF (reference sequence). V lost 3 bases and J lost 3, with 5 bases in between. CDR3 coding DNA: TGTGCCACCAGCAGTAGGTACTATGGCTACACCTTC. It is translated as CATSSRYYGYTF.

In its sample, this clonotype was seen a few times. The CDR3 is CASSSPPFSEKLFF. As DNA, the CDR3 is TGTGCCAGCAGTTCGCCGCCGTTCAGCGAAAAACTGTTTTTT. The chain employs TRBV6-5 and TRBJ1-4, with no clear D. Trimming removed 4 bases at V and 8 bases at J, with 14 bases between. The length of the CDR3 is 14 residues. The germline V gene encodes CDR1 MNHEY and CDR2 SVGAGI.

The table lists this clonotype with many counts. V usage is TRBV9 and J usage is TRBJ1-5; 7 positions match TRBD1. With 3 bases clipped from V and 5 bases from J, the junction kept 5 bases outside the gene matches. Germline V gives CDR1 SGDLS, CDR2 YYNGEE. The CDR3 is 14 residues long. CDR3 region: CASSEGQLYQPQHF. The CDR3 coding sequence is TGTGCCAGCAGCGAGGGACAGCTTTATCAGCCCCAGCATTTT. Looking up the rest from reference TRBV9 and TRBJ1-5 gives the full variable domain: DSGVTQTPKHLITATGQRVTLRCSPRSGDLSVYWYQQSLDQGLQFLIQYYNGEERAKGNILERFSAQQFPDLHSELNLSSLELGDSALYFCASSEGQLYQPQHFGDGTRLSIL.

This clonotype was seen ten or more times. The CDR3 DNA follows: TGCAGTGCTAGAGAGATACAGGGATATGGGCCCCAGCATTTT. Its translation is CSAREIQGYGPQHF. The genes are TRBV20-1 and TRBJ1-5, with a possible D match to TRBD1 (6 bases). Germline CDR1 DFQATT, CDR2 SNEGSKA (reference sequence). The germline V and J ends were trimmed by 0 bases and 9 bases, with 15 bases remaining between them. The CDR3 is 14 amino acids.

There are many counts of this clonotype. In DNA form, the CDR3 reads TGTGCCAGCAGTCCTCTGCCGGCCGAGATAGGGAACACTGAAGCTTTCTTT. This gives the protein CASSPLPAEIGNTEAFF. The V gene is TRBV7-2, the J gene TRBJ1-1; D is uncertain. CDR1 is SGHTA, CDR2 FQGNSA, per germline. CDR3 length: 17 residues. Trimming removed 6 bases from V and 1 base from J, with 21 bases in between. Full variable domain (outside the CDR3, taken from reference TRBV7-2 and TRBJ1-1): GAGVSQSPSNKVTEKGKDVELRCDPISGHTALYWYRQSLGQGLEFLIYFQGNSAPDKSGLPSDRFSAERTGGSVSTLTIQRTQQEDSAVYLCASSPLPAEIGNTEAFFGQGTRLTVV.

This clonotype was counted ten times or more. The genes are TRBV9 and TRBJ2-6; maybe TRBD2 (6 bases). The CDR3 is 12 residues long. Germline values: CDR1 SGDLS, CDR2 YYNGEE. Trimming left V 5 bases short and J 11 bases short, with 11 bases between. The CDR3: CASRGGQDVLTF. DNA for the CDR3: TGTGCCAGCAGGGGGGGTCAAGACGTCCTGACTTTC.

This clonotype was counted a single time. This chain uses TRBV7-2 with TRBJ1-2; D gene ambiguous. Between the trimmed V and J ends, which lost 6 bases and 0 bases, there was a span of 11 bases. The CDR3 sequence is 14 residues long. The germline CDR1 and CDR2 sequences are SGHTA and FQGNSA. This chain's CDR3 is CASSFADSNYGYTF. CDR3 in DNA: TGTGCCAGCAGTTTTGCCGACTCTAACTATGGCTACACCTTC.

This clonotype was detected ten times or more. The chain links TRBV12-3 or TRBV12-4 to TRBJ2-5, with D perhaps matching TRBD1 (5 bases). There are 14 residues in the CDR3. V dropped 3 bases and J dropped 4 bases, with 12 bases sitting between them. CDR3 DNA: TGTGCCAGCAGTTTCCCCCAGGGTGGAGAGACCCAGTACTTC. The encoded protein is CASSFPQGGETQYF.

The gene calls are TRBV6-5 and TRBJ2-7; 12 positions match TRBD2. The V segment lost 7 bases and the J segment 4 bases; nucleotides outside the gene matches: 5. Germline V lookup: CDR1 MNHEY, CDR2 SVGAGI. This CDR3 contains 14 residues. CDR3 residues: CASKWLAGGYEQYF. CDR3 in DNA: TGTGCCAGCAAATGGCTAGCGGGAGGGTACGAGCAGTACTTC.

This clonotype was counted only a few times. The rearrangement joins TRBV9 to TRBJ2-7; D is undetermined. The CDR3 is made up of 16 amino acids. The V and J ends lost 0 bases and 3 bases respectively, with 16 bases between them. Germline CDR1 is SGDLS and CDR2 is YYNGEE. The CDR3 DNA reads as TGTGCCAGCAGCGTAGGGATAGAGGCATTTAGCTACGAGCAGTACTTC. This sequence encodes CASSVGIEAFSYEQYF.

Concerning this clonotype: The germline gene is not matched at one end of the junction; a read error may be the cause. The chain has TRBV5-1 and TRBJ2-2; a possible D gene is TRBD1 (5 bases). CDR3 length: 15 amino acids. Germline V gives CDR1 SGHRS, CDR2 YFSETQ. The CDR3 loop is CASTLGRGNTGELFF. The CDR3 DNA sequence: TGTGCCAGCACCCTAGGAAGGGGGAACACCGGGGAGCTGTTTTTT.

The CDR3 DNA follows: TGTGCCAGCAGCTTAGGGGGAACAGGGAATTCACCCCTCCACTTT. This codes for CASSLGGTGNSPLHF. The chain recombines TRBV7-8 with TRBJ1-6, with D perhaps matching TRBD1 (6 bases). This CDR3 region has 15 residues. Trimming left V 1 base short and J 7 bases short, with 11 bases between. Germline-derived CDR1 and CDR2 are SGHVS and FQNEAQ.

At least ten counts were recorded for this clonotype. J is TRBJ1-2 and V is TRBV14; unclear D gene. Trimming took off 4 bases at V and 4 bases at J, with 16 bases between the two ends. CDR3 length: 15 amino acids. CDR1 is SGHDN and CDR2 is FVKESK in the germline V gene. The CDR3 bases are TGTGCCAGCAGCCTGAACAGTTCACCATTCTATGGCTACACCTTC. It specifies CASSLNSSPFYGYTF.

This clonotype was detected ten times or more. The CDR3 is CASSTTGQVYEQYF. As DNA, the CDR3 is TGCGCCAGCAGTACTACTGGACAGGTCTACGAGCAGTACTTC. The rearrangement uses TRBV10-1 and TRBJ2-7; TRBD1 matches 7 bases. Per the germline V gene, CDR1 is WNHNN and CDR2 is SYGVQD (reference sequence). V was clipped by 5 bases and J by 3 bases; unmatched bases: 7. This CDR3 has 14 residues.

The chain joins TRBV29-1 to TRBJ1-2, with 8 bases matching TRBD1. The CDR3 consists of 15 residues. The junction had 7 bases not matched to a gene; V was cut back by 4 bases and J by 0 bases. Germline V gives CDR1 SQVTM, CDR2 ANQGSEA. The CDR3 protein is CSVANQGQANYGYTF. DNA for the CDR3: TGCAGCGTTGCAAACCAGGGACAGGCTAACTATGGCTACACCTTC.

The chain recombines TRBV6-1 with TRBJ1-5; D possibly corresponds to TRBD1 (5 bases). In germline, CDR1 is MNHNS, CDR2 SASEGT. There are 17 residues in the CDR3. V was cut by 7 bases and J by 1 base, with 20 bases left in between. The CDR3 here is CASKRGGGDSSNQPQHF. The CDR3 bases are TGTGCCAGCAAGAGGGGTGGGGGGGATTCAAGCAATCAGCCCCAGCATTTT.

This clonotype was counted between two and nine times. V gene TRBV7-2 combines with J gene TRBJ2-3; D is unclear. Germline V CDR1 and CDR2: SGHTA, FQGNSA. V shed 5 bases and J shed 0 bases, with 9 bases lying between them. The CDR3 contains 14 residues. The CDR3 is CASSGSVSTDTQYF. CDR3 sequence (DNA): TGTGCCAGCAGCGGCAGCGTTAGCACAGATACGCAGTATTTT.

This clonotype was detected only once. The chain has TRBV10-1 and TRBJ1-2, with unresolved D. Germline V lookup: CDR1 WNHNN, CDR2 SYGVQD (reference sequence). The V end was cut by 4 bases, the J end by 7 bases, with 13 bases between. The CDR3 is 13 residues long. CDR3 loop: CASSGIDWSGYTF. CDR3 in DNA: TGCGCCAGCAGTGGAATCGACTGGAGTGGCTACACCTTC.

This clonotype was seen repeatedly, ten times or more. The chain uses TRBV28 and TRBJ1-2, with 7 bases fitting TRBD1. V was pared by 7 bases and J by 0 bases, with 5 bases of the junction left unmatched. Germline V CDR1 and CDR2: MDHEN, SYDVKM. The CDR3 is made up of 14 amino acids. The chain's CDR3 is CASNTGEPNYGYTF. In DNA form, the CDR3 reads TGTGCCAGCAATACAGGGGAGCCTAACTATGGCTACACCTTC.

This chain joins TRBV7-9 and TRBJ2-7; D gene unclear. V lost 6 bases and J lost 7, with 19 bases in between. The CDR3 contains 14 residues. Germline-derived CDR1 and CDR2 are SEHNR and FQNEAQ (reference sequence). CDR3 coding DNA: TGTGCCAGCAGTTTAAACTCTCCCAGCTGGGAGCAGTACTTC. As protein: CASSLNSPSWEQYF.

V usage is TRBV7-3 and J usage is TRBJ1-5, with D possibly matching TRBD1 (5 bases). With 1 base removed from V and 6 bases from J, the gap between germline ends came to 13 bases. The V gene's germline CDR1 is SGHTA and CDR2 FQGTGA. This CDR3 region has 15 residues. The CDR3 nucleotides read TGTGCCAGCAGCTTAAGCCCCGGGGGGGTTCAGCCCCAGCATTTT. The encoded protein is CASSLSPGGVQPQHF.

V is TRBV2 and J is TRBJ2-5, with D possibly matching TRBD2 (6 bases). The tail of the sequence fits TRBJ2-1 better, so the J call may be wrong. Germline V gene sequence: CDR1 SNHLY, CDR2 FYNNEI. This CDR3 is 11 amino acids long. CDR3 amino acids: CASSSGVEQFF. DNA of the CDR3: TGTGCCAGCAGTTCGGGGGTCGAGCAGTTCTTC.

There are a few counts of this clonotype. The rearrangement links TRBV7-2 to TRBJ1-1, with a weak D call TRBD1 (5 bases). Germline V gene data show CDR1 as SGHTA and CDR2 as FQGNSA. This CDR3 is 14 amino acids long. With 5 bases removed from V and 6 bases from J, the gap between germline ends came to 16 bases. This chain's CDR3 is CASSQVSGGAEAFF. CDR3 DNA sequence: TGTGCCAGCAGCCAAGTTTCGGGGGGGGCTGAAGCTTTCTTT.

The genes are TRBV7-9 and TRBJ2-3, with 7 nucleotides matching TRBD1. Germline CDR1 SEHNR, CDR2 FQNEAQ (reference sequence). The trim removed 4 bases at V and 6 bases at J, leaving 7 bases unmatched. The CDR3 extends over 14 amino acids. CDR3 region: CASSSTGEPDTQYF. The DNA of the CDR3 is TGTGCCAGCAGCTCCACAGGGGAGCCGGATACGCAGTATTTT. The whole variable domain, remainder taken from reference TRBV7-9 and TRBJ2-3, is DTGVSQNPRHKITKRGQNVTFRCDPISEHNRLYWYRQTLGQGPEFLTYFQNEAQLEKSRLLSDRFSAERPKGSFSTLEIQRTEQGDSAMYLCASSSTGEPDTQYFGPGTRLTVL.

As to this clonotype: The CDR3 does not close with the conserved phenylalanine or tryptophan, likely indicating a read error. The chain uses TRBV25-1 and TRBJ2-5, with 7 bases lining up with TRBD1. J gave up 4 bases and V 5 bases, and 19 bases lay outside the gene matches. This CDR3 has 18 residues. Germline V lookup: CDR1 MGHDK, CDR2 SYGVNS. The CDR3 spells CASSYSTEGNDRVETQYS. CDR3 bases: TGTGCCAGCAGTTACTCGACTGAGGGAAACGACAGGGTAGAGACCCAGTACTCC.

This clonotype appeared a few times. The V and J genes are TRBV7-9 and TRBJ1-6; TRBD1 agrees at 9 bases. With 5 bases clipped from V and 7 bases from J, the junction kept 6 bases outside the gene matches. Germline CDR1 SEHNR, CDR2 FQNEAQ (reference sequence). CDR3 length: 15 amino acids. The DNA of the CDR3 is TGTGCCAGCAGCCACCGGGACAGGGACAATTCACCCCTCCACTTT. Its protein is CASSHRDRDNSPLHF.

On this clonotype itself: This clone may be a read error of a much larger clone one base away. The chain is built from TRBV6-5 and TRBJ1-2, with 7 bases that match TRBD1. V dropped 4 bases and J dropped 6; count of bases not matched to a gene: 8. Germline lookup yields CDR1 MNHEY and CDR2 SVGAGI. This CDR3 region has 14 residues. As DNA, the CDR3 is TGTGCCAGCAGTTTAGGGGGCGTCGTGGATGGCTACACCTTC. It yields the protein CASSLGGVVDGYTF.

Comment on this clonotype: A much more abundant neighbour one base away suggests this may be a read error. The gene calls are TRBV7-2 and TRBJ1-5; tentative D call: TRBD1 (5 bases). This CDR3 has 16 amino acids. Per germline, CDR1 SGHTA and CDR2 FQGNSA. The CDR3 here is CAGSLGVWGSNQPQHF. The DNA for the CDR3 is TGTGCCGGCAGCTTAGGGGTGTGGGGGAGCAATCAGCCCCAGCATTTT.